The 8 T cell receptor beta chains given below trace back to one sample, sequenced in a study of T cells in Graves' hyperthyroidism and ophthalmopathy. TCR beta CDR3 sequences were amplified from RNA transcripts. HTBI primers were used for first-round RT-PCR of the TCR CDR3. Via MiXCR, TCRdb re-called the multiplex PCR reads, giving one row per CDR3 protein. The sample includes roughly 56,000 distinct CDR3 sequences, around 50% of them seen just once. The sample consisted of blood. The receptors here all came from a woman aged 25 to 39 with Graves' ophthalmopathy.

The chain employs TRBV28 and TRBJ1-1, with TRBD1 matching 7 bases. CDR1 and CDR2 (germline): MDHEN, SYDVKM. The CDR3 has 15 residues. The V segment lost 3 bases and the J segment 1 base; nucleotides outside the gene matches: 5. CDR3 sequence (DNA): TGTGCCAGCAGTTTCCCCACAGGGGCGAACACTGAAGCTTTCTTT. It specifies CASSFPTGANTEAFF.

Ten or more counts support this clonotype. The V call is TRBV7-3, the J call TRBJ1-1; D gene ambiguous. The CDR3 contains 13 residues. Per germline, CDR1 SGHTA and CDR2 FQGTGA. V was pared by 3 bases and J by 2 bases, with 7 bases between. DNA for the CDR3: TGTGCCAGCAGCTTGTCGCAAAACACTGAAGCTTTCTTT. Translation gives CASSLSQNTEAFF.

In the case of this clonotype: The junction differs from germline at one of its ends, possibly a read error. The chain carries TRBV12-3 or TRBV12-4 and TRBJ1-5; D is undetermined. CDR3 length: 8 amino acids. The CDR3 region has the DNA TGTGCCACCAAGCCACAGCATTTT. Translating it yields CATKPQHF.

This clonotype was observed many times. J is TRBJ2-4 and V is TRBV5-1, with 9 bases lining up with TRBD1. The V gene's germline CDR1 is SGHRS and CDR2 YFSETQ. The CDR3 sequence is 15 residues long. V was clipped by 1 base and J by 7 bases; unmatched bases: 6. As DNA, the CDR3 is TGCGCCAGCAGCTTGTCGGGGACAGGGCCGAACATTCAGTACTTC. Protein product: CASSLSGTGPNIQYF.

The chain couples TRBV20-1 to TRBJ2-1, with a possible D match to TRBD1 (5 bases). CDR1 DFQATT and CDR2 SNEGSKA come from the germline V gene (reference sequence). Trimming removed 8 bases from V and 3 bases from J, with 11 bases in between. This CDR3 region has 12 residues. The CDR3 sequence: CSTSDNYNEQFF. The CDR3 nucleotides are TGCAGTACATCGGACAACTACAATGAGCAGTTCTTC.

The chain uses TRBV5-1 and TRBJ2-2; D is perhaps TRBD1 or TRBD2 (5 bases each). The CDR3 extends over 16 amino acids. CDR1 is SGHRS, CDR2 YFSETQ, per germline. V dropped 1 base and J dropped 2 bases, with 12 bases sitting between them. The DNA of the CDR3 is TGCGCCAGCAGCTTGTATGGGACGGCTAACACCGGGGAGCTGTTTTTT. As protein: CASSLYGTANTGELFF. Based on the CDR3 plus reference TRBV5-1 and TRBJ2-2, the full variable domain is KAGVTQTPRYLIKTRGQQVTLSCSPISGHRSVSWYQQTPGQGLQFLFEYFSETQRNKGNFPGRFSGRQFSNSRSEMNVSTLELGDSALYLCASSLYGTANTGELFFGEGSRLTVL.

This clonotype has at least ten counts. The chain combines TRBV2 with TRBJ2-3; 10 bases fit TRBD2. V lost 5 bases, J lost 0 bases, and 8 bases stayed unmatched. This CDR3 is 17 amino acids long. The germline CDR1 and CDR2 sequences are SNHLY and FYNNEI. CDR3 nucleotide sequence: TGTGCCAGCAGTTGGTCTAGCGGGAGTCCGAGCACAGATACGCAGTATTTT. Translated, it gives CASSWSSGSPSTDTQYF.

The rearrangement joins TRBV30 to TRBJ1-2, with 10 nucleotides matching TRBD1. Trimming cost V 3 bases and J 6 bases; bases outside gene matches: 4. This CDR3 is 13 amino acids long. Per germline, CDR1 GTSNPN and CDR2 SVGIG (reference sequence). DNA of the CDR3: TGTGCCTGGAGCGTTGGGACAGGGGATGGCTACACCTTC. Its protein product is CAWSVGTGDGYTF.